The T cell receptor (beta chain) under discussion was sequenced for a study of blood T cells in healthy people across ages. A J-beta primer mix and a sample-barcoded 5' primer were used in a second PCR of about 6 to 12 cycles. Every individual sample yielded 2.5 million or more paired-end reads (each containing CDR3). A single record per CDR3 protein comes from TCRdb applying MiXCR to the 5' RACE reads. The sample gives roughly 1,000,000 distinct CDR3 sequences, under 30% of which show up once; approximately 0.79% is in the top ten. The sample holds a few counts of this clonotype. Its target is unknown. Whole-study results and caveats: When one million T cells were used, diversity estimates were thought to be underestimates.

These data are also associated with another study on T cells of mothers and their children.

The source material was blood. This clonotype was obtained from a girl between 2 and 10 years old in good health.

CDR3 DNA: TGCGCCAGCAGCCAGGAGCTGGACAGCGTCTACGGCTACACCTTC. Residues: CASSQELDSVYGYTF. V is TRBV4-3 and J is TRBJ1-2, with D tentatively TRBD1 (6 bases). Germline-derived CDR1 and CDR2 are LGHNA and YSLEER. Deletions cut 3 bases from V and 8 bases from J, with 19 bases between. This CDR3 spans 15 amino acids.